The 21 T cell receptor beta chains listed next were all sequenced from one sample in a study of regulatory T cells in long-lasting Graves disease. Time point of the sample: newly diagnosed GD, antithyroid drugs for less than 3 months. TCR sequences were obtained from RNA taken from PBMCs. Through Arm-PCR of CDR3 regions and iRepertoire HTBI primers, TCR beta libraries were built. TCRdb passed the multiplex PCR reads through MiXCR, listing each CDR3 protein once. This sample yields over 350,000 distinct CDR3 sequences, of which about 15% are seen a single time; about 8.3% belongs to the top ten. These same records also appear under a second study, on T cells in Graves' hyperthyroidism and ophthalmopathy.

This material consisted of peripheral blood mononuclear cells (PBMCs), taken at new diagnosis, from a patient treated with antithyroid drugs. The receptors here all came from a woman in her thirties or forties with Graves disease.

The chain joins TRBV20-1 to TRBJ2-5, with D possibly matching TRBD1 (6 bases). CDR1 and CDR2 from the germline V gene are DFQATT and SNEGSKA (reference sequence). The V and J ends lost 0 bases and 5 bases respectively, with 13 bases between them. The CDR3 totals 14 residues. In nucleotides, the CDR3 is TGCAGTGCTAGAGATGTTAAACAGGGTGAGACCCAGTACTTC. It specifies CSARDVKQGETQYF.

This clonotype was detected many times. The CDR3 DNA follows: TGTGCCAGCAGCCAAGGGTCCAGGGCGTTGGCCGGGGAGCTGTTTTTT. It codes for CASSQGSRALAGELFF. The chain carries TRBV7-2 and TRBJ2-2, with D possibly TRBD1 on 5 matching bases. V was trimmed by 5 bases and J by 6 bases, leaving 19 bases between them. CDR1 is SGHTA and CDR2 is FQGNSA in the germline V gene. The CDR3 consists of 16 residues.

This clonotype was found many times. V and J are TRBV7-8 and TRBJ2-5; 11 nucleotides agree with TRBD2. The CDR3 is 18 residues long. With 1 base clipped from V and 3 bases from J, the junction kept 10 bases outside the gene matches. Germline CDR1 and CDR2: SGHVS and FQNEAQ. Written as DNA, the CDR3 is TGTGCCAGCAGCTTAGAGGGACTAGCGGAGAGCCGTAAAGAGACCCAGTACTTC. Translated, it gives CASSLEGLAESRKETQYF. Variable domain in full (rest from reference TRBV7-8 and TRBJ2-5): GAGVSQSPRYKVAKRGQDVALRCDPISGHVSLFWYQQALGQGPEFLTYFQNEAQLDKSGLPSDRFFAERPEGSVSTLKIQRTQQEDSAVYLCASSLEGLAESRKETQYFGPGTRLLVL.

For this clonotype: Just one base apart from a much larger clone, this may be a read error. The gene calls are TRBV11-3 and TRBJ2-7; D unresolved. V lost 5 bases and J lost 5, with 19 bases in between. This CDR3 spans 15 amino acids. CDR1 and CDR2 (germline): SGHNT, YENEEA. CDR3 nucleotide sequence: TGTGCCAGCAGCCCCGCCTGGGATCAATTCCACGAGCAGTACTTC. Translation: CASSPAWDQFHEQYF.

This clonotype has at least ten counts. The rearrangement joins TRBV5-1 to TRBJ2-1; TRBD1 matches 7 bases. V shed 5 bases, J shed 7 bases, and the junction held 6 bases outside the gene matches. The CDR3 consists of 13 residues. Per the germline V gene, CDR1 is SGHRS and CDR2 is YFSETQ. CDR3 protein: CASSIQGPNEQFF. The CDR3 nucleotides are TGCGCCAGCAGTATACAGGGGCCAAATGAGCAGTTCTTC.

This clonotype was observed at least ten times. The chain joins TRBV6-5 to TRBJ2-2; D call uncertain. With 3 bases removed from V and 0 bases from J, the gap between germline ends came to 5 bases. CDR1 MNHEY and CDR2 SVGAGI come from the germline V gene. The CDR3 has 14 residues. The CDR3 loop reads CASSYTANTGELFF. CDR3 bases: TGTGCCAGCAGTTATACAGCGAACACCGGGGAGCTGTTTTTT.

This clonotype was seen ten or more times. The genes are TRBV24-1 and TRBJ1-2, with 7 nucleotides matching TRBD1. Germline CDR1 KGHDR, CDR2 SFDVKD. The CDR3 has 13 residues. The junction had 5 bases not matched to a gene; V was cut back by 4 bases and J by 7 bases. CDR3 in amino acids: CATSEEGARGYTF. The CDR3 DNA reads as TGTGCCACCAGTGAGGAGGGGGCGCGTGGCTACACCTTC.

This clonotype appeared many times. The chain has TRBV6-1 and TRBJ1-1; D might be TRBD1 (6 bases). The CDR3 is 16 residues long. V lost 1 base to trimming and J lost 4 bases, with 16 bases between them. The germline gives CDR1 MNHNS, CDR2 SASEGT. The CDR3 reads CASSEVAGGVGTEAFF. CDR3 bases: TGTGCCAGCAGTGAAGTGGCGGGGGGCGTTGGCACTGAAGCTTTCTTT.

This clonotype was recorded many times. The CDR3 spells CASRASGSYNEQFF. The CDR3 DNA sequence: TGTGCCAGCAGGGCTAGCGGGAGTTACAATGAGCAGTTCTTC. The chain couples TRBV2 to TRBJ2-1; 10 bases fit TRBD2. The CDR3 contains 14 residues. From germline, CDR1 is SNHLY and CDR2 FYNNEI. Trimming at V came to 6 bases and at J to 4 bases, leaving 3 bases not matched to a gene. Supplemented by reference TRBV2 and TRBJ2-1, the full variable domain reads EPEVTQTPSHQVTQMGQEVILRCVPISNHLYFYWYRQILGQKVEFLVSFYNNEISEKSEIFDDQFSVERPDGSNFTLKIRSTKLEDSAMYFCASRASGSYNEQFFGPGTRLTVL.

Note on this clonotype: This may come from a read error, since a much larger clone is one base off. The CDR3 ends on some other residue instead of the conserved phenylalanine or tryptophan, so this is likely a read error. This chain joins TRBV20-1 and TRBJ2-3; TRBD2 might be the D (6 bases). The CDR3 sequence is 15 residues long. V was shortened by 0 bases and J by 0 bases, with 10 bases between the two germline ends. CDR1 and CDR2 (germline): DFQATT, SNEGSKA (reference sequence). CDR3 DNA sequence: TGCAGTGCTAGAGATCGCGGGGCCAGCACAGATACGCAGTATCTT. Residues: CSARDRGASTDTQYL.

The chain uses TRBV7-9 and TRBJ2-3; TRBD2 matches at 11 bases. J was trimmed by 1 base and V by 5 bases; bases with no gene match: 8. The germline V gene has CDR1 SEHNR and CDR2 FQNEAQ (reference sequence). The CDR3 consists of 17 residues. CDR3 DNA sequence: TGTGCCAGCAGCCCCGGTGGTAGCGGGGGGGGCACAGATACGCAGTATTTT. It encodes CASSPGGSGGGTDTQYF. Full variable domain (rest looked up from reference TRBV7-9 and TRBJ2-3): DTGVSQNPRHKITKRGQNVTFRCDPISEHNRLYWYRQTLGQGPEFLTYFQNEAQLEKSRLLSDRFSAERPKGSFSTLEIQRTEQGDSAMYLCASSPGGSGGGTDTQYFGPGTRLTVL.

This chain joins TRBV19 and TRBJ2-2; no firm D call. V gave up 2 bases and J gave up 2 bases, with 9 bases separating them. Germline CDR1 is LNHDA and CDR2 is SQIVND (reference sequence). The CDR3 is 15 amino acids. The CDR3 coding sequence is TGTGCCAGTAGTATAATCCCAGCAAACACCGGGGAGCTGTTTTTT. It is translated as CASSIIPANTGELFF.

In its sample, this clonotype was seen many times. V usage is TRBV6-1 and J usage is TRBJ2-3; 7 nucleotides align to TRBD2. V dropped 7 bases and J dropped 2; count of bases not matched to a gene: 9. Looked up from germline, CDR1 is MNHNS and CDR2 is SASEGT. This CDR3 comprises 15 residues. The CDR3 here is CASTGLGANTDTQYF. Here the CDR3 DNA reads TGTGCCAGCACCGGACTAGGTGCGAACACAGATACGCAGTATTTT.

This clonotype was counted many times. The chain has TRBV5-1 and TRBJ2-1; 7 positions agree with TRBD2. J gave up 7 bases and V 5 bases, and 9 bases lay outside the gene matches. CDR3 size: 14 residues. Germline CDR1 is SGHRS and CDR2 is YFSETQ. CDR3 bases: TGCGCCAGCAGGGGCATAAGCGGGACGAATGAGCAGTTCTTC. Amino acids: CASRGISGTNEQFF. Full variable domain (remainder filled in from reference TRBV5-1 and TRBJ2-1): KAGVTQTPRYLIKTRGQQVTLSCSPISGHRSVSWYQQTPGQGLQFLFEYFSETQRNKGNFPGRFSGRQFSNSRSEMNVSTLELGDSALYLCASRGISGTNEQFFGPGTRLTVL.

J is TRBJ2-1 and V is TRBV6-2 or TRBV6-3; 10 bases align to TRBD2. Germline V gene lookup returns CDR1 MNHEY and CDR2 SVGEGT. The CDR3 has 18 residues. V lost 0 bases, J lost 6 bases, and 11 bases stayed unmatched. CDR3 protein: CASSYSTVVEREGNEQFF. The CDR3, as DNA: TGTGCCAGCAGTTACTCGACAGTTGTCGAGCGGGAGGGCAATGAGCAGTTCTTC.

This clonotype was detected ten times or more. V is TRBV6-2 or TRBV6-3 and J is TRBJ2-7; 9 nucleotides agree with TRBD1. The germline CDR1 and CDR2 sequences are MNHEY and SVGEGT. With V trimmed by 6 bases and J by 3 bases, 6 bases remained unmatched. This CDR3 has 14 residues. The CDR3 DNA is TGTGCCAGCAGACCGGGACAGGGAATCTACGAGCAGTACTTC. Translated: CASRPGQGIYEQYF.

The chain combines TRBV20-1 with TRBJ1-2; 10 bases are a match to TRBD1. J gave up 8 bases and V 2 bases, and 11 bases lay outside the gene matches. The CDR3 length is 15 residues. The germline V gene encodes CDR1 DFQATT and CDR2 SNEGSKA (reference sequence). The CDR3 coding sequence is TGCAGTGCTAGAAACAACCGGGACAGGGGTGGCGGCTACACCTTC. Amino acid sequence: CSARNNRDRGGGYTF.

This clonotype turned up a few times. The J gene is TRBJ1-4, the V gene TRBV28, with TRBD1 matching 7 bases. V gave up 7 bases and J gave up 7 bases; unmatched junction bases: 9. This CDR3 is built from 14 residues. CDR1 MDHEN and CDR2 SYDVKM come from the germline V gene. The CDR3: CASTGTVNGEKLFF. DNA of the CDR3: TGTGCCAGCACCGGGACAGTGAATGGTGAAAAACTGTTTTTT. Together with reference TRBV28 and TRBJ1-4, the CDR3 gives the full variable domain: DVKVTQSSRYLVKRTGEKVFLECVQDMDHENMFWYRQDPGLGLRLIYFSYDVKMKEKGDIPEGYSVSREKKERFSLILESASTNQTSMYLCASTGTVNGEKLFFGSGTQLSVL.

The rearrangement joins TRBV18 to TRBJ1-5; D is unresolved. The CDR3 contains 14 residues. Between the trimmed V and J ends, which lost 3 bases and 5 bases, there was a span of 11 bases. CDR1 and CDR2 from the germline V gene are KGHSH and LQKENI. This CDR3 reads CASSPERVDQPQHF. The DNA for the CDR3 is TGTGCCAGCTCACCCGAGCGTGTCGATCAGCCCCAGCATTTT.

This clonotype was seen only a few times. The V and J genes are TRBV19 and TRBJ2-5, with D possibly matching TRBD2 (6 bases). V was clipped by 4 bases and J by 4 bases, with 13 bases between them. The germline CDR1 and CDR2 sequences are LNHDA and SQIVND (reference sequence). The CDR3 consists of 14 residues. CDR3 bases: TGTGCCAGTAGTAAAACGACTAGTGCAGAGACCCAGTACTTC. This codes for CASSKTTSAETQYF.

The rearrangement joins TRBV4-1 to TRBJ2-7; D might be TRBD2 (5 bases). The V gene lost 0 bases and the J gene lost 6 bases, with 9 bases spanning the gap. CDR1 and CDR2 (germline): MGHRA, YSYEKL. CDR3 size: 13 residues. CDR3 nucleotide sequence: TGCGCCAGCAGCCAAGATCCTCGGGGCGAGCAGTACTTC. Its translation: CASSQDPRGEQYF.